This TCR beta chain was obtained from a study of blood T cell repertoires in COVID-19. On the study more broadly: PBMCs, B-cell-depleted T cells, or T cells provided the cDNA or gDNA that made up the material.

Profiling relied on immunoSEQ multiplex PCR, and the TCRdb table lists in-frame clones only, not all of them. The table records approximately 150,000 clones, more than 70% of them present only once. V shed 5 bases and J shed 5 bases, with 18 bases lying between them. The CDR3 covers 15 residues. Germline lookup yields CDR1 KGHSH and CDR2 LQKENI. The material sequenced was peripheral blood. This clonotype originated in an older woman with acute or convalescent COVID-19. The V call is TRBV18, the J call TRBJ2-5; D might be TRBD1 (6 bases). CDR3 sequence: CASSSSQGIEETQYF. The CDR3 nucleotides are TGTGCCAGCTCATCGTCCCAGGGGATTGAGGAGACCCAGTACTTC.